The rows below give T cell receptor beta chains drawn from one sample of a study of Graves' ophthalmopathy and Graves' hyperthyroidism. Via MiXCR, TCRdb re-called the multiplex PCR reads, giving one row per CDR3 protein. The sample lists 400,000 or so distinct CDR3 sequences, less than 20% seen once, with about 7% in the top ten. Sequencing input: peripheral blood. Every receptor here comes from a woman aged 18-29 years with stable Graves' hyperthyroidism. CDR3s include the opening cysteine and the closing phenylalanine or tryptophan. The D gene is left open where the match is weak. Clone size appears in some rows only: once, few, many, or a class for an expanded clone.

CDR3 | DNA | J | size | D | V
CASRGFWTGKGYGYTF | TGTGCCAGCAGAGGGTTCTGGACTGGCAAAGGGTATGGCTACACCTTC | TRBJ1-2 | many | NA | TRBV6-5
CASTLEGYREQYF | TGTGCCAGCACCCTCGAGGGTTACCGCGAGCAGTACTTC | TRBJ2-7 | NA | NA | TRBV6-2/TRBV6-3
CASSLGGWTYEQYF | TGTGCCAGCAGTCTAGGGGGCTGGACCTACGAGCAGTACTTC | TRBJ2-7 | few | TRBD1 | TRBV12-3/TRBV12-4
CASSYRTSPGQNYGYTF | TGTGCCAGCAGTTACCGCACGAGCCCGGGACAGAACTATGGCTACACCTTC | TRBJ1-2 | many | TRBD1 | TRBV6-5
CASSLGRLSSYEQYF | TGTGCCAGCAGCTTAGGGCGCCTCTCCTCCTACGAGCAGTACTTC | TRBJ2-7 | many | NA | TRBV11-2
CASSLTGATYEQYF | TGTGCCAGCAGTTTAACGGGGGCTACCTACGAGCAGTACTTC | TRBJ2-7 | many | NA | TRBV12-3/TRBV12-4
CASSYQAAGLISYGYTF | TGTGCCAGCAGCTACCAAGCCGCAGGTTTAATCTCCTATGGCTACACCTTC | TRBJ1-2 | many | NA | TRBV11-2
CASSGALSYEQYF | TGCGCCAGCAGTGGGGCCCTCTCCTACGAGCAGTACTTC | TRBJ2-7 | many | NA | TRBV10-2
CASSYSGNGLNQPQHF | TGTGCCAGCAGTTACTCGGGTAACGGACTCAATCAGCCCCAGCATTTT | TRBJ1-5 | many | NA | TRBV6-5
CASSPGVAGIGYTF | TGTGCCAGCTCACCAGGGGTGGCAGGGATCGGCTACACCTTC | TRBJ1-2 | many | NA | TRBV18
CAISERQGAYQETQYF | TGTGCCATCAGTGAGAGACAGGGGGCATACCAAGAGACCCAGTACTTC | TRBJ2-5 | many | TRBD1 | TRBV10-3
CASTRTGRGGYTF | TGTGCCAGCACCCGGACAGGTCGGGGCGGCTACACCTTC | TRBJ1-2 | few | TRBD1 | TRBV12-3/TRBV12-4
CASTLLAGSYEQYF | TGTGCCAGCACCCTCCTAGCGGGGTCCTACGAGCAGTACTTC | TRBJ2-7 | many | TRBD2 | TRBV6-2/TRBV6-3
CASSSAGLTGELFF | TGCGCCAGCAGCTCTGCAGGGCTCACCGGGGAGCTGTTTTTT | TRBJ2-2 | few | NA | TRBV5-1
CATSDSLAGNYEQYF | TGTGCCACCAGTGATTCACTAGCGGGGAACTACGAGCAGTACTTC | TRBJ2-7 | few | TRBD2 | TRBV24-1
CASSIDTGGHGYTF | TGTGCCAGTAGTATAGACACAGGGGGCCATGGCTACACCTTC | TRBJ1-2 | many | TRBD1 | TRBV19
CASSSARSFPGNSPLHF | TGCGCCAGCAGTTCAGCCCGATCTTTTCCGGGAAATTCACCCCTCCACTTT | TRBJ1-6 | many | NA | TRBV5-1
CAMQRARATNQPQHF | TGTGCCATGCAGCGGGCCAGGGCAACCAATCAGCCCCAGCATTTT | TRBJ1-5 | many | NA | TRBV24-1
CASGLSSGTGSSEQYF | TGTGCTAGTGGTTTGTCTTCCGGGACAGGGTCGTCCGAGCAGTACTTC | TRBJ2-7 | many | TRBD1 | TRBV12-5
CASSEALWTGGYGYTF | TGTGCCAGCAGTGAAGCGCTTTGGACAGGGGGCTATGGCTACACCTTC | TRBJ1-2 | many | TRBD1 | TRBV6-1
CASSRGPRTEAFF | TGTGCCAGCAGCCGGGGGCCACGCACTGAAGCTTTCTTT | TRBJ1-1 | many | NA | TRBV11-3
CASSQGGQGMETQYF | TGCGCCAGCAGCCAAGGTGGACAGGGCATGGAGACCCAGTACTTC | TRBJ2-5 | NA | TRBD1 | TRBV4-1
CSARDRGSSYEQYF | TGCAGTGCCCGCGACAGGGGGAGCTCCTACGAGCAGTACTTC | TRBJ2-7 | many | TRBD1 | TRBV20-1
CASSQSWGREQETQYF | TGTGCCAGCAGCCAATCCTGGGGCAGGGAACAAGAGACCCAGTACTTC | TRBJ2-5 | few | NA | TRBV3-1
CAISDRLAGGGETQYF | TGTGCCATCAGCGATAGACTAGCGGGAGGGGGCGAGACCCAGTACTTC | TRBJ2-5 | once | TRBD2 | TRBV10-3
CASTQVRNTEAFF | TGTGCCAGCACTCAGGTCAGAAACACTGAAGCTTTCTTT | TRBJ1-1 | many | NA | TRBV6-1
CASSRDGGNTEAFF | TGTGCCAGTAGTCGGGACGGAGGTAACACTGAAGCTTTCTTT | TRBJ1-1 | many | NA | TRBV19
CATSDFGARVGETQYF | TGTGCCACCAGTGATTTCGGAGCGAGGGTAGGAGAGACCCAGTACTTC | TRBJ2-5 | NA | NA | TRBV24-1
CASSPTGASPAYEQYF | TGTGCCAGCAGCCCTACGGGGGCGAGTCCGGCCTACGAGCAGTACTTC | TRBJ2-7 | many | NA | TRBV11-2
CSASTPGPYGYTF | TGCAGTGCTAGCACTCCGGGACCGTATGGCTACACCTTC | TRBJ1-2 | many | NA | TRBV20-1
CASRYEGAYGYTF | TGTGCCAGCAGATACGAGGGGGCCTATGGCTACACCTTC | TRBJ1-2 | many | TRBD1 | TRBV6-5
CASSYQRGGPYEQYF | TGTGCCAGCAGTTACCAGCGGGGGGGACCGTACGAGCAGTACTTC | TRBJ2-7 | many | TRBD2 | TRBV6-5
CASSHWSTGGAQYF | TGCGCCAGCAGCCACTGGTCCACCGGGGGGGCCCAGTACTTC | TRBJ2-5 | few | TRBD2 | TRBV4-1
CASSLGRLMNTEAFF | TGCGCCAGCAGCTTGGGTCGTCTGATGAACACTGAAGCTTTCTTT | TRBJ1-1 | many | NA | TRBV5-1
CASSPRTRLYSNQPQHF | TGTGCCAGTAGCCCCCGGACGCGACTCTATAGCAATCAGCCCCAGCATTTT | TRBJ1-5 | NA | NA | TRBV19
CASSTRQGHQPQHF | TGTGCCAGCAGTACCAGACAGGGCCATCAGCCCCAGCATTTT | TRBJ1-5 | many | TRBD1 | TRBV7-2
CASRPNRTSGGLDYEQYF | TGCGCCAGCAGACCGAACCGGACTAGCGGGGGCCTCGACTACGAGCAGTACTTC | TRBJ2-7 | many | TRBD2 | TRBV5-1
CASSGEGFYEQYF | TGTGCCAGCAGTGGGGAGGGGTTCTACGAGCAGTACTTC | TRBJ2-7 | NA | TRBD2 | TRBV12-3/TRBV12-4
CASSVGGSNTGELFF | TGTGCCAGCAGCGTAGGGGGCTCGAACACCGGGGAGCTGTTTTTT | TRBJ2-2 | many | NA | TRBV9
CASSIYGQVGDGYTF | TGTGCCAGCAGTATATACGGACAGGTCGGGGATGGCTACACCTTC | TRBJ1-2 | many | TRBD1 | TRBV6-1
CASSHQGSGLYQPQHF | TGCGCCAGCAGCCATCAGGGGTCCGGGCTGTATCAGCCCCAGCATTTT | TRBJ1-5 | NA | NA | TRBV4-1
CASTNSDGLRNPGELFF | TGTGCCAGCACCAACTCCGATGGCTTGAGGAATCCCGGGGAGCTGTTTTTT | TRBJ2-2 | many | NA | TRBV11-2
CASSDRNEGYEQYF | TGCGCCAGCAGTGACCGCAACGAGGGCTACGAGCAGTACTTC | TRBJ2-7 | many | NA | TRBV10-1
CSSQGARNSPLHF | TGCAGTTCGCAGGGGGCGCGGAATTCACCCCTCCACTTT | TRBJ1-6 | many | TRBD1 | TRBV20-1
CASRTQGAEQYF | TGTGCCAGCAGAACCCAGGGCGCCGAGCAGTACTTC | TRBJ2-7 | NA | NA | TRBV6-1
CSVSTGRNTEAFF | TGCAGCGTAAGCACCGGGAGGAACACTGAAGCTTTCTTT | TRBJ1-1 | many | NA | TRBV29-1
CASRPPGAGQETQYF | TGTGCCAGCAGGCCCCCGGGAGCGGGACAAGAGACCCAGTACTTC | TRBJ2-5 | many | TRBD2 | TRBV6-1
CASSQDGVSGWETQYF | TGTGCCAGCAGCCAAGATGGTGTGAGCGGGTGGGAGACCCAGTACTTC | TRBJ2-5 | NA | NA | TRBV3-1
CASSQVLVNTEAFF | TGCGCCAGCAGCCAAGTTTTAGTAAACACTGAAGCTTTCTTT | TRBJ1-1 | NA | NA | TRBV4-1
CSARPRTEAFF | TGCAGTGCGCGCCCTCGGACTGAAGCTTTCTTT | TRBJ1-1 | many | NA | TRBV20-1
CASSFSPSPLHF | TGTGCCAGCAGCTTCTCTCCTTCACCCCTCCACTTT | TRBJ1-6 | many | NA | TRBV7-2
CASGPHLYTEAFF | TGTGCCAGCGGTCCTCACCTTTACACTGAAGCTTTCTTT | TRBJ1-1 | many | NA | TRBV6-1